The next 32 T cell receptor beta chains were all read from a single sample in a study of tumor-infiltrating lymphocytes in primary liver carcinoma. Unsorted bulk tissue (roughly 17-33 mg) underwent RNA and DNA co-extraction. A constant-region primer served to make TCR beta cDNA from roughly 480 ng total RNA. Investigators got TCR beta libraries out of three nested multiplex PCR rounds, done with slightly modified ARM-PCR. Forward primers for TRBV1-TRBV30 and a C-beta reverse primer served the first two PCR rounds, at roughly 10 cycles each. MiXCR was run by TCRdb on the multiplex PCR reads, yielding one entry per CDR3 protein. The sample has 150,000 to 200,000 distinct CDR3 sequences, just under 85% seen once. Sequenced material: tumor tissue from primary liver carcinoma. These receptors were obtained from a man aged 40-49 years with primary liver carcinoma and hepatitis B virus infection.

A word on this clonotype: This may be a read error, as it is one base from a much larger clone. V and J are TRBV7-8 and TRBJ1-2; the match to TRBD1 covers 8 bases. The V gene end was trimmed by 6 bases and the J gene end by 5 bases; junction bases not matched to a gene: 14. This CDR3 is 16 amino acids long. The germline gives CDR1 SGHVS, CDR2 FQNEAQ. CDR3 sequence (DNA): TGTGCCAGCAGTACCGGGCCAGGACAGGGAGATTATGGCTACACCTTC. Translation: CASSTGPGQGDYGYTF.

The CDR3 bases are TGTGCCAGTAGTGCATCACTGAACCTGTTTTTT. Translated: CASSASLNLFF. This chain joins TRBV19 and TRBJ1-4; D gene unclear. CDR3 length equals 11 residues. From germline, CDR1 is LNHDA and CDR2 SQIVND (reference sequence). Trimming left V 5 bases short and J 14 bases short, with 12 bases between.

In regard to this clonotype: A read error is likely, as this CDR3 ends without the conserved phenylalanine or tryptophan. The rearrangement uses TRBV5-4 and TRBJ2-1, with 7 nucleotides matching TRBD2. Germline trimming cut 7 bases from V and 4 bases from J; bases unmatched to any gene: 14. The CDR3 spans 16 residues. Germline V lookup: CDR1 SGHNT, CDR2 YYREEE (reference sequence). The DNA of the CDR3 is TGTGCCAGCGCCATGGCGAGTGGGAGGGGTTACAATGAGCAGTTCTTA. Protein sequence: CASAMASGRGYNEQFL.

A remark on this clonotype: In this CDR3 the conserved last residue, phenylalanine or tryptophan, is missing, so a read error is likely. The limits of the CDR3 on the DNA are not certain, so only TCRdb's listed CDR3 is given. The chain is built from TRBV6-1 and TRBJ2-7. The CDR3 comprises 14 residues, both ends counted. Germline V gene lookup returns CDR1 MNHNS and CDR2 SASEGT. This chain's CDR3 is CASSLGSGPYERYL.

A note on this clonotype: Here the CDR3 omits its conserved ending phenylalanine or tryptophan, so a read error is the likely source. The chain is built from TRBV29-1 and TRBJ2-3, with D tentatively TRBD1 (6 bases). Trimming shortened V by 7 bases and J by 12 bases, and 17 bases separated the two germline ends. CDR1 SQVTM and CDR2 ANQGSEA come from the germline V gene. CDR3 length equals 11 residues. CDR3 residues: CSGTQGSTQYL. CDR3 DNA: TGCAGCGGAACCCAGGGGTCCACTCAGTATCTT.

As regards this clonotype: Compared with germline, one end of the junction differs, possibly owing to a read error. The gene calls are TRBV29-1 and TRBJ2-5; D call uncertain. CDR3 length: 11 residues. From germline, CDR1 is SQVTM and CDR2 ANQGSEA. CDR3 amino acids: CIVDVAQTQYF. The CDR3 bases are TGCATCGTTGATGTAGCCCAGACCCAGTACTTC.

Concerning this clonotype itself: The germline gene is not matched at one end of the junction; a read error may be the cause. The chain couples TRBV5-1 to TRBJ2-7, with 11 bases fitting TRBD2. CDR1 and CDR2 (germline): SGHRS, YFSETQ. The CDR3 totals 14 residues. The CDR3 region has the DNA TGCGCCAACAGCTCGGGACTAGCGGTCTACGAGCAGTATTTC. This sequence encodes CANSSGLAVYEQYF.

Here the CDR3 reads CAINTEGAETQYF. Written as DNA, the CDR3 is TGTGCCATAAACACAGAGGGGGCAGAGACCCAGTACTTC. The chain links TRBV30 to TRBJ2-5; 7 bases line up with TRBD1. In germline, CDR1 is GTSNPN, CDR2 SVGIG (reference sequence). This CDR3 is 13 amino acids long. With V trimmed by 8 bases and J by 4 bases, 10 bases remained unmatched.

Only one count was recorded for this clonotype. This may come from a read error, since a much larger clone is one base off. CDR3 sequence (DNA): TGTGCCAGCACCCTCAGCTGGGGTAAATATGGCTACACCTTC. Its translation: CASTLSWGKYGYTF. The chain employs TRBV7-9 and TRBJ1-2; no clear D. The V gene lost 7 bases and the J gene lost 5 bases, with 17 bases spanning the gap. The CDR3 sequence is 14 residues long. The germline CDR1 and CDR2 sequences are SEHNR and FQNEAQ (reference sequence).

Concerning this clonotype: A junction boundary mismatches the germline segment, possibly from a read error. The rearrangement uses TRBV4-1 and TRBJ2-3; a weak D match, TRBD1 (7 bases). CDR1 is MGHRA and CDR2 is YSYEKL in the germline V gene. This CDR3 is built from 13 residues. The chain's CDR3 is CSNSQEYQGGPHF. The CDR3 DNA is TGCTCCAACAGCCAAGAATACCAGGGGGGACCCCATTTT.

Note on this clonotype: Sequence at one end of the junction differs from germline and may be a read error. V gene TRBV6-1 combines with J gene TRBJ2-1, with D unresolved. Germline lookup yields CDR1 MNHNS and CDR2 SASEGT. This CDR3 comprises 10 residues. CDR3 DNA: TGTGTCAGCATCTACAATGAGCAGTTCTTC. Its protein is CVSIYNEQFF.

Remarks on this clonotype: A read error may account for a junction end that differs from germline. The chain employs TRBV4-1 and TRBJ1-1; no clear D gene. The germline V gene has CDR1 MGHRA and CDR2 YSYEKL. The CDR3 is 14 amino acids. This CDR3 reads CASSQDPRVGEAFF. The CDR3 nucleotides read TGCGCTAGCAGCCAAGACCCGCGGGTGGGTGAAGCTTTCTTT.

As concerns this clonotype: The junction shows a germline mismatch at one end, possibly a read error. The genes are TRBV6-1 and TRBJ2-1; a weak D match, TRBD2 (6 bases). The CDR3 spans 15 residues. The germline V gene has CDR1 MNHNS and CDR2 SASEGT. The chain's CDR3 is CACSEGTGSYNEQFF. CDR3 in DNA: TGTGCCTGCAGTGAAGGGACTGGTTCTTACAATGAGCAGTTCTTC.

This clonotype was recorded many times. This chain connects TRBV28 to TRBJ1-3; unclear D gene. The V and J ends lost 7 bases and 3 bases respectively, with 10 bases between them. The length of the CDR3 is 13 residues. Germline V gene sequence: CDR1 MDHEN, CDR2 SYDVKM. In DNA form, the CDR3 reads TGTGCCAGCAAGTTTCCCGGTGGAAACACCATATATTTT. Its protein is CASKFPGGNTIYF.

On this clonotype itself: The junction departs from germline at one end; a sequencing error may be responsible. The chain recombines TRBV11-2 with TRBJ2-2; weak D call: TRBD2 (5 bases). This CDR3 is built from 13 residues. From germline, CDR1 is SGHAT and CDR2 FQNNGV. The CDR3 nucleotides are TGTCCCAGCAGCTTAGATAGGACTGGGGAGCTGTTTTTT. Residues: CPSSLDRTGELFF.

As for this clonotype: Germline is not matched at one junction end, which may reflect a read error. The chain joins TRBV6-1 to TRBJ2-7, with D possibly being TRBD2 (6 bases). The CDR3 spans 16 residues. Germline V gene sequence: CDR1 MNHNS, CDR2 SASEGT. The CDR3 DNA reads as TGTGTCAGCAGACCCGGAGGGGATGGCATCTCCTACGAGCAGTACTTC. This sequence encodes CVSRPGGDGISYEQYF.

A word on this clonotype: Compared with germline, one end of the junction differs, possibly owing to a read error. CDR3 loop: CASSLVAGDTQYF. The CDR3 bases are TGCGCCAGCAGCTTGGTCGCAGGGGATACACAGTATTTT. The chain recombines TRBV5-1 with TRBJ2-3; D is possibly TRBD1 (6 bases). The CDR3 covers 13 residues. Germline V gene lookup returns CDR1 SGHRS and CDR2 YFSETQ.

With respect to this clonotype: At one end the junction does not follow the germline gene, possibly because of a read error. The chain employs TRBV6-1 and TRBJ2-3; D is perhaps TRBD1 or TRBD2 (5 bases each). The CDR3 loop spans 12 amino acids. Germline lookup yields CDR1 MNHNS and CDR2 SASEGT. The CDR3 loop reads CASSDGGATQNF. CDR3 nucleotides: TGTGCCAGCAGTGATGGGGGAGCTACGCAGAACTTT.

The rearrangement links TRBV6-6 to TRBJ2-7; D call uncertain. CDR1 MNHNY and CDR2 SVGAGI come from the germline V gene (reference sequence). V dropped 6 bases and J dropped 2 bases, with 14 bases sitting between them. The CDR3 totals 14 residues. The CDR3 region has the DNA TGTGCCAGCAGCATATCGTGCTCGGCCTACGAGCAGTACTTC. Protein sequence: CASSISCSAYEQYF.

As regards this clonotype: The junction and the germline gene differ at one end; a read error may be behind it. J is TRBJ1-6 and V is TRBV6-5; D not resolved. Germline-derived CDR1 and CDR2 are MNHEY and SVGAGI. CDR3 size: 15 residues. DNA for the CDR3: TGTGCCAGCAGTAAAACCCTTAGGAAGGACTCACCCCTCCAGTTT. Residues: CASSKTLRKDSPLQF.

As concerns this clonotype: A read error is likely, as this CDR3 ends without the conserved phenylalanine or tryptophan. The CDR3 is CASSPQGLTLNQPQHL. For the CDR3, the DNA is TGTGCCAGCAGTCCGCAGGGGCTGACCCTAAATCAACCCCAGCATTTA. This chain links TRBV6-1 with TRBJ1-5, with D possibly TRBD1 on 6 matching bases. Germline V gene data show CDR1 as MNHNS and CDR2 as SASEGT. This CDR3 is 16 amino acids long.

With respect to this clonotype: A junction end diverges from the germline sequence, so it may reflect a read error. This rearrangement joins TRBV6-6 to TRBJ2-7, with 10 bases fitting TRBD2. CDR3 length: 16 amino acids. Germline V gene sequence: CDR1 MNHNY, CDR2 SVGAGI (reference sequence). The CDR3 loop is CASSYSGTSGDYDQYF. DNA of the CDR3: TGCGCCAGCAGTTACTCGGGTACTAGCGGGGACTACGATCAGTACTTC.

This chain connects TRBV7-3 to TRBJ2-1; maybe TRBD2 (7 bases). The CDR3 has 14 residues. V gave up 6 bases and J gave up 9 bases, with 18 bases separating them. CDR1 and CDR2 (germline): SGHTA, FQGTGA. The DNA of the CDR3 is TGTGCCAGCAGTTTGATAAGGGGGGGGAGTGAGCAGTTCTTC. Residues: CASSLIRGGSEQFF.

Here the CDR3 DNA reads TGTGCCAGCAGCCCGACCGGGACTAGCGGGAGTGGAGATACGGGGTATTTT. Encoded protein: CASSPTGTSGSGDTGYF. The chain links TRBV5-5 to TRBJ2-3; 14 nucleotides match TRBD2. The CDR3 runs 17 residues. The J segment lost 14 bases and the V segment lost 4 bases, leaving 18 bases of the junction unmatched. In germline, CDR1 is SGHKS, CDR2 YYEKEE (reference sequence).

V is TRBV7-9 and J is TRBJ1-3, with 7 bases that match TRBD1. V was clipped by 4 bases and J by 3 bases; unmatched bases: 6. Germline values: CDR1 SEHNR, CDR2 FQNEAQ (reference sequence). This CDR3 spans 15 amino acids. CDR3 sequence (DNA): TGTGCCAGCAGCTCTCAGGGGGAGAGTGGAAACACCATATATTTT. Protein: CASSSQGESGNTIYF.

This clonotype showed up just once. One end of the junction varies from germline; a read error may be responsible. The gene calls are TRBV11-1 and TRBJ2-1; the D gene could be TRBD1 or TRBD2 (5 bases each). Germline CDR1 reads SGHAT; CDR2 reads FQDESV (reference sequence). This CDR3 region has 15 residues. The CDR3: CASSFQGPLDDEQFF. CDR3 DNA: TGTGCAAGCAGCTTCCAGGGACCGCTGGACGATGAACAGTTCTTC. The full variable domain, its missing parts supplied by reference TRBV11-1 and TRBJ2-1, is EAEVAQSPRYKITEKSQAVAFWCDPISGHATLYWYRQILGQGPELLVQFQDESVVDDSQLPKDRFSAERLKGVDSTLKIQPAELGDSAMYLCASSFQGPLDDEQFFGPGTRLTVL.

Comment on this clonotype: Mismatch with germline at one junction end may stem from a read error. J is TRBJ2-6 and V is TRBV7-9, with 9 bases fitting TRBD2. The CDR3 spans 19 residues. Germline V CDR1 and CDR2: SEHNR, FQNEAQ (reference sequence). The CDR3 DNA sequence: TGTGCCATCAGTCCGGGGGGCGGCGGGAGGGCCTCTGGGGCCAAGGTCCTAACTTTC. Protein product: CAISPGGGGRASGAKVLTF.

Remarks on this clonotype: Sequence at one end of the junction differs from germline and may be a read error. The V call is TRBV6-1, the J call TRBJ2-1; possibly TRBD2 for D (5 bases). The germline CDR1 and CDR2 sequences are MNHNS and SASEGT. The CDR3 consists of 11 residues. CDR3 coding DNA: TGTGCTAGCAGGAGGTTCGACGCGGAGCTCTTC. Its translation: CASRRFDAELF.

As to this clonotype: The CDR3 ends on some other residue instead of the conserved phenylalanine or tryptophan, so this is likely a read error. CDR3: CASSQVGHNSYEQYL. CDR3 DNA sequence: TGCGCCAGCAGCCAAGTTGGTCACAACTCCTACGAGCAGTACTTA. The genes are TRBV4-1 and TRBJ2-7; no firm D call. Germline lookup yields CDR1 MGHRA and CDR2 YSYEKL. This CDR3 spans 15 amino acids. The V end was cut by 1 base, the J end by 0 bases, with 10 bases between.

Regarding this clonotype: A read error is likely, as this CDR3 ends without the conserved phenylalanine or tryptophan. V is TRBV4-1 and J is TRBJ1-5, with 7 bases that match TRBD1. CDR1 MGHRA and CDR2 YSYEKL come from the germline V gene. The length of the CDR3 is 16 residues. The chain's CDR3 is CVSSQQGVGLGQPQHY. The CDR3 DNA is TGCGTCAGCAGCCAGCAGGGGGTCGGGCTGGGTCAGCCCCAGCATTAT.

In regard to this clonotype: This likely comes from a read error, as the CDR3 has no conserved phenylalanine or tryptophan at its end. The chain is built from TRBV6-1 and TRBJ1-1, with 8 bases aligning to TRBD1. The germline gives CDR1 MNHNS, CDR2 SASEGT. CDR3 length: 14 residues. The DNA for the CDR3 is TGTGGCAGCAATCACGGACAGGGAGGCACTGAAGCTTTCTCT. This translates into CGSNHGQGGTEAFS.

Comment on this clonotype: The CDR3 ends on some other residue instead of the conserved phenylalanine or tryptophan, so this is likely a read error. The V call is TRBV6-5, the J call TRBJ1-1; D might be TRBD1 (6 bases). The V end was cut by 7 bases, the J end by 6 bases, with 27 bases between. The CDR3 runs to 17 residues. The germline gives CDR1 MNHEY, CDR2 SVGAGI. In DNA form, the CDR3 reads TGTGCCAGCAATCCCCCCACGGGGGCGGTAGGTATCGCTGAAGCTTTCTCT. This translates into CASNPPTGAVGIAEAFS.